Presented here are 21 T cell receptor beta chains from one specimen sequenced in a study of control samples from healthy donors and cancer patients. Sequenced by immunoSEQ multiplex PCR; TCRdb stores in-frame clones only, minus some. Of 150,000 to 200,000 clones in the sample, under 95% were seen once. The specimen sequenced was blood. These receptors all come from a young woman in good health.

This clone was counted once. The chain links TRBV11-3 to TRBJ1-2, with D perhaps matching TRBD1 (5 bases). The germline V and J ends were trimmed by 5 bases and 5 bases, with 12 bases remaining between them. This CDR3 has 13 residues. In germline, CDR1 is SGHNT, CDR2 YENEEA. The CDR3 spells CASSLARGYGYTF. CDR3 sequence (DNA): TGTGCCAGCAGCCTAGCGAGGGGATATGGCTACACCTTC.

This sequence joins TRBV12-3 or TRBV12-4 and TRBJ2-7, with 8 bases fitting TRBD1. The trim removed 5 bases at V and 7 bases at J, leaving 7 bases unmatched. The CDR3 is 13 amino acids. CDR3 nucleotide sequence: TGTGCCAGCAGTCAGGACAGGGTGGGAGAGCAGTACTTC. This gives the protein CASSQDRVGEQYF.

CDR3 sequence: CASSITSNQPQHF. The CDR3 bases are TGTGCCAGTAGTATTACCAGCAATCAGCCCCAGCATTTT. The chain employs TRBV19 and TRBJ1-5, with unresolved D. This CDR3 spans 13 amino acids. V lost 3 bases to trimming and J lost 1 base, with 4 bases between them. Germline V gene data show CDR1 as LNHDA and CDR2 as SQIVND (reference sequence).

This chain joins TRBV12-3 or TRBV12-4 and TRBJ2-1, with 7 bases lining up with TRBD2. The CDR3 consists of 12 residues. Losses at the gene ends were 3 bases for V and 7 bases for J; bases not matched to a gene: 0. DNA of the CDR3: TGTGCCAGCAGTTTGGGAGGGAATGAGCAGTTCTTC. Amino acid sequence: CASSLGGNEQFF.

This rearrangement joins TRBV11-2 to TRBJ1-5; D ambiguous. Germline loops: CDR1 SGHAT, CDR2 FQNNGV. This CDR3 spans 13 amino acids. V lost 8 bases and J 3 bases, leaving 11 bases between the germline ends. The CDR3 here is CASGRGLNQPQHF. The CDR3, as DNA: TGTGCCAGCGGACGGGGTCTCAATCAGCCCCAGCATTTT. The full variable domain, completed using reference TRBV11-2 and TRBJ1-5, is EAGVAQSPRYKIIEKRQSVAFWCNPISGHATLYWYQQILGQGPKLLIQFQNNGVVDDSQLPKDRFSAERLKGVDSTLKIQPAKLEDSAVYLCASGRGLNQPQHFGDGTRLSIL.

This clone was seen only a few times. The chain carries TRBV4-1 and TRBJ2-7; D remains ambiguous. Germline values: CDR1 MGHRA, CDR2 YSYEKL. The CDR3 runs to 12 residues. The ends were cut back, 1 base at V and 5 bases at J, with 6 bases in the middle. CDR3: CASSQVPHEQYF. As DNA, the CDR3 is TGCGCCAGCAGCCAAGTTCCCCACGAGCAGTACTTC.

The chain combines TRBV7-2 with TRBJ2-4; D not certain. The germline CDR1 and CDR2 sequences are SGHTA and FQGNSA. The CDR3 has 16 amino acids. V lost 2 bases to trimming and J lost 3 bases, with 14 bases between them. The CDR3 loop is CASSLFIHLVKNIQYF. The CDR3 coding sequence is TGTGCCAGCAGCTTATTTATCCACCTGGTCAAAAACATTCAGTACTTC.

This clone was counted once. The gene calls are TRBV12-3 or TRBV12-4 and TRBJ2-7; D gene uncertain. V was pared by 2 bases and J by 7 bases, with 9 bases between. The CDR3 consists of 12 residues. The CDR3 here is CASSLLWFEQYF. CDR3 coding DNA: TGTGCCAGCAGTTTACTATGGTTTGAGCAGTACTTC.

V and J are TRBV7-2 and TRBJ1-2; 9 bases map to TRBD1. The trim removed 5 bases at V and 8 bases at J, leaving 6 bases unmatched. The CDR3 covers 13 residues. Per the germline V gene, CDR1 is SGHTA and CDR2 is FQGNSA. The CDR3 bases are TGTGCCAGCAGCCCGGACAGGGGAGGAGGCTACACCTTC. Amino acid sequence: CASSPDRGGGYTF.

This chain connects TRBV6-5 to TRBJ2-7; 9 bases fit TRBD1. Losses at the gene ends were 5 bases for V and 5 bases for J; bases not matched to a gene: 1. This CDR3 region has 12 residues. Germline V gene data show CDR1 as MNHEY and CDR2 as SVGAGI. The CDR3 region is CASSRTGDEQYF. The CDR3 region has the DNA TGTGCCAGCAGTCGGACAGGGGACGAGCAGTACTTC.

The chain combines TRBV11-3 with TRBJ2-3; a weak D match, TRBD2 (5 bases). With 0 bases removed from V and 5 bases from J, the gap between germline ends came to 9 bases. Germline lookup yields CDR1 SGHNT and CDR2 YENEEA. CDR3 length equals 14 residues. CDR3 protein: CASSLEGGEDTQYF. Written as DNA, the CDR3 is TGTGCCAGCAGCTTAGAAGGAGGCGAAGATACGCAGTATTTT. The full variable domain, its missing parts supplied by reference TRBV11-3 and TRBJ2-3, is EAGVVQSPRYKIIEKKQPVAFWCNPISGHNTLYWYLQNLGQGPELLIRYENEEAVDDSQLPKDRFSAERLKGVDSTLKIQPAELGDSAVYLCASSLEGGEDTQYFGPGTRLTVL.

This chain uses TRBV10-3 with TRBJ2-7; the D gene is possibly TRBD2 (7 bases). Germline assignment: CDR1 ENHRY and CDR2 SYGVKD. CDR3 length: 16 amino acids. The ends were cut back, 1 base at V and 4 bases at J, with 17 bases in the middle. The CDR3 nucleotides read TGTGCCATCAGTGAGTTCAAGGGGGGGGTCAGATACGAGCAGTACTTC. Amino acid sequence: CAISEFKGGVRYEQYF.

The J gene is TRBJ2-1, the V gene TRBV6-5; 8 nucleotides match TRBD1. The germline V gene encodes CDR1 MNHEY and CDR2 SVGAGI. The J segment lost 10 bases and the V segment lost 2 bases, leaving 4 bases of the junction unmatched. The CDR3 spans 13 residues. CDR3 amino acids: CASSYPGTGEQFF. The CDR3 region has the DNA TGTGCCAGCAGTTACCCCGGGACAGGAGAGCAGTTCTTC.

This clone was observed once. The rearrangement joins TRBV4-2 to TRBJ1-1; TRBD1 matches at 7 bases. This CDR3 comprises 15 residues. The junction had 2 bases not matched to a gene; V was cut back by 0 bases and J by 1 base. The germline gives CDR1 LGHNA, CDR2 YNFKEQ. The CDR3 reads CASSQDRDRNTEAFF. The CDR3 bases are TGTGCCAGCAGCCAAGATCGGGACAGGAACACTGAAGCTTTCTTT.

The chain is built from TRBV6-5 and TRBJ2-7; D may be TRBD1 (6 bases). Per germline, CDR1 MNHEY and CDR2 SVGAGI. Deletions cut 7 bases from V and 3 bases from J, with 16 bases between. The CDR3 totals 14 residues. The CDR3 region is CASTPQRDNYEQYF. The CDR3, as DNA: TGTGCCAGCACCCCCCAAAGGGACAACTACGAGCAGTACTTC.

The rearrangement joins TRBV19 to TRBJ1-2; D remains ambiguous. The V and J ends lost 3 bases and 4 bases respectively, with 15 bases between them. Germline assignment: CDR1 LNHDA and CDR2 SQIVND (reference sequence). The CDR3 is 15 amino acids. CDR3 DNA sequence: TGTGCCAGTAGTATTCGTCGGGCCAGTGGCTATGGCTACACCTTC. Encoded protein: CASSIRRASGYGYTF.

This rearrangement joins TRBV28 to TRBJ1-3; unclear D gene. The V end lost 6 bases, the J end lost 1 base, and 4 bases lay between the germline ends. Germline V lookup: CDR1 MDHEN, CDR2 SYDVKM. The CDR3 extends over 12 amino acids. The CDR3 here is CASRVSGNTIYF. CDR3 nucleotides: TGTGCCAGCAGGGTTTCTGGAAACACCATATATTTT.

V gene TRBV10-3 combines with J gene TRBJ1-4; possible D gene TRBD1, 6 bases. This CDR3 spans 15 amino acids. From germline, CDR1 is ENHRY and CDR2 SYGVKD. With 8 bases removed from V and 8 bases from J, the gap between germline ends came to 21 bases. CDR3 in amino acids: CAIGRTKGGLEKLFF. The DNA for the CDR3 is TGTGCCATCGGTAGGACAAAGGGGGGCCTCGAAAAACTGTTTTTT.

The table lists this clone with a few counts. The rearrangement links TRBV5-6 to TRBJ2-7; weak D call: TRBD2 (6 bases). Germline V gene data show CDR1 as SGHDT and CDR2 as YYEEEE. The CDR3 covers 16 residues. The V end lost 4 bases, the J end lost 3 bases, and 20 bases lay between the germline ends. CDR3 region: CASSRRPGLGFYEQYF. The CDR3 DNA follows: TGTGCCAGCAGCCGTAGGCCGGGACTTGGTTTCTACGAGCAGTACTTC.

This chain joins TRBV6-5 and TRBJ1-5, with 8 bases fitting TRBD1. The CDR3 contains 13 residues. Unmatched junction bases numbered 0, after V lost 1 base and J lost 7 bases. Looked up from germline, CDR1 is MNHEY and CDR2 is SVGAGI. This chain's CDR3 is CASSYWTGQPQHF. DNA for the CDR3: TGTGCCAGCAGTTACTGGACAGGGCAGCCCCAGCATTTT.

The rearrangement uses TRBV7-9 and TRBJ2-3; 11 positions agree with TRBD1. J gave up 1 base and V 7 bases, and 7 bases lay outside the gene matches. The CDR3 runs to 16 residues. Germline V gives CDR1 SEHNR, CDR2 FQNEAQ (reference sequence). This CDR3 reads CASTEGTGGRTDTQYF. The DNA of the CDR3 is TGTGCCAGCACCGAAGGGACAGGGGGACGCACAGATACGCAGTATTTT.